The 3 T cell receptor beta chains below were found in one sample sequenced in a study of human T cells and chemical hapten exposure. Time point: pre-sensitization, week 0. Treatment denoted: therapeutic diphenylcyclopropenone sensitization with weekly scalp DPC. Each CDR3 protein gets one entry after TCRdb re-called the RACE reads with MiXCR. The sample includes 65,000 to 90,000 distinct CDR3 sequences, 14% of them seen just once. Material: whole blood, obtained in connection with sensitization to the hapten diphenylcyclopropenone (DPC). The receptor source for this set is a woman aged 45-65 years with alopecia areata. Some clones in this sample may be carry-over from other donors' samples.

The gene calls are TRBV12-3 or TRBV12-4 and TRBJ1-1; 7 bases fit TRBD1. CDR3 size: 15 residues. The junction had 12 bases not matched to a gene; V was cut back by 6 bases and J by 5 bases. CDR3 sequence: CASSTGDAGSTEAFF. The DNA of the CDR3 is TGTGCCAGCAGCACAGGGGACGCTGGTAGTACTGAAGCTTTCTTT.

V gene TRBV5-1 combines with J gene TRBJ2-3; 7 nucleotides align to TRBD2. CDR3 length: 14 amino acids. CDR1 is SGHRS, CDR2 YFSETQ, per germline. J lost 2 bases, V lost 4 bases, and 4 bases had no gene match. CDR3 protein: CASSGGTTTDTQYF. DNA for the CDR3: TGCGCCAGCAGCGGCGGGACTACCACAGATACGCAGTATTTT.

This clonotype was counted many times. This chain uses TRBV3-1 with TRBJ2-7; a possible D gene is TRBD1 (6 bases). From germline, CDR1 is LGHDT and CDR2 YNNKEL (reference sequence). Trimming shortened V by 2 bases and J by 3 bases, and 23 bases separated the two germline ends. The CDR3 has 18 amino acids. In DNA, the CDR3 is TGTGCCAGCAGCCAACGAAGGGCCGTCCTCCGGACAGACTACGAGCAGTACTTC. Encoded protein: CASSQRRAVLRTDYEQYF.